A selection of T cell receptor beta chains follows, all from one sample in a study of T cell responses to AZD1222 COVID-19 vaccine. TCRdb's table, derived via immunoSEQ multiplex PCR, lists solely in-frame clones and lacks some. The data hold tens of thousands of clones, with roughly 88% observed a single time. This specimen consisted of peripheral blood, obtained on day 0 of MenACWY control vaccination. The receptor source for this set is an adult in good health. The conserved cysteine and the conserved F or W are not part of the CDR3 here. Each record gives: CDR3 protein, J gene, CDR3 length, V gene.

CDR3 protein: ASSPATGYEQF
J gene: TRBJ2-1
CDR3 length: 11
V gene: TRBV13

CDR3 protein: SVGENTEAF
J gene: TRBJ1-1
CDR3 length: 9
V gene: TRBV29-1

CDR3 protein: ASRTFIRAEETQY
J gene: TRBJ2-5
CDR3 length: 13
V gene: TRBV27

CDR3 protein: ASSYRTGGYT
J gene: TRBJ1-2
CDR3 length: 10
V gene: TRBV6-5

CDR3 protein: ASSQRTGRKTGELF
J gene: TRBJ2-2
CDR3 length: 14
V gene: TRBV3-1/TRBV3-2

CDR3 protein: ASSLDPTLYSGNTIY
J gene: TRBJ1-3
CDR3 length: 15
V gene: TRBV11-2

CDR3 protein: ASSLAGQDYGYT
J gene: TRBJ1-2
CDR3 length: 12
V gene: TRBV7-2

CDR3 protein: ASSQGQFDYGYT
J gene: TRBJ1-2
CDR3 length: 12
V gene: TRBV4-3

CDR3 protein: SASRALNTEAF
J gene: TRBJ1-1
CDR3 length: 11
V gene: TRBV20-1

CDR3 protein: ASSSQGADTGELF
J gene: TRBJ2-2
CDR3 length: 13
V gene: TRBV7-7

CDR3 protein: ASSREGGSNQPQH
J gene: TRBJ1-5
CDR3 length: 13
V gene: TRBV5-6

CDR3 protein: ASSVEGPQH
J gene: TRBJ1-5
CDR3 length: 9
V gene: TRBV6-4

CDR3 protein: ASSFQITEAF
J gene: TRBJ1-1
CDR3 length: 10
V gene: TRBV5-6

CDR3 protein: ASSKGTGVSGANVLT
J gene: TRBJ2-6
CDR3 length: 15
V gene: TRBV5-4

CDR3 protein: ASRIRPENTEAF
J gene: TRBJ1-1
CDR3 length: 12
V gene: TRBV19

CDR3 protein: ASSVEAEPNTGELF
J gene: TRBJ2-2
CDR3 length: 14
V gene: TRBV9

CDR3 protein: ASSFVGDRDSPLH
J gene: TRBJ1-6
CDR3 length: 13
V gene: TRBV5-5

CDR3 protein: ASSHNPGQTNSPLH
J gene: TRBJ1-6
CDR3 length: 14
V gene: TRBV4-3

CDR3 protein: ASSTPLDNSGNTIY
J gene: TRBJ1-3
CDR3 length: 14
V gene: TRBV4-1

CDR3 protein: ASSGGDQIHEQY
J gene: TRBJ2-7
CDR3 length: 12
V gene: TRBV7-9

CDR3 protein: ASSLGGLDSPLH
J gene: TRBJ1-6
CDR3 length: 12
V gene: TRBV7-9

CDR3 protein: ASSSTSGEATGELF
J gene: TRBJ2-2
CDR3 length: 14
V gene: TRBV7-2

CDR3 protein: ATSKAIQETQY
J gene: TRBJ2-5
CDR3 length: 11
V gene: TRBV15

CDR3 protein: ASSSEGLAFTEQY
J gene: TRBJ2-7
CDR3 length: 13
V gene: TRBV6-5

CDR3 protein: ASSLDGGQGVNQPQH
J gene: TRBJ1-5
CDR3 length: 15
V gene: TRBV5-8

CDR3 protein: ASSIRGFGEQF
J gene: TRBJ2-1
CDR3 length: 11
V gene: TRBV19

CDR3 protein: ASSQERPTGSYSNQPQH
J gene: TRBJ1-5
CDR3 length: 17
V gene: TRBV4-1

CDR3 protein: ASSYSRTENYGYT
J gene: TRBJ1-2
CDR3 length: 13
V gene: TRBV6-5

CDR3 protein: ASSNHDRGSYEQY
J gene: TRBJ2-7
CDR3 length: 13
V gene: TRBV7-2

CDR3 protein: ASSLGIRNTQY
J gene: TRBJ2-3
CDR3 length: 11
V gene: TRBV7-8

CDR3 protein: ASSVEGMNTEAF
J gene: TRBJ1-1
CDR3 length: 12
V gene: TRBV2

CDR3 protein: ASSSDAGSYEQY
J gene: TRBJ2-7
CDR3 length: 12
V gene: TRBV5-4

CDR3 protein: SATGATEAF
J gene: TRBJ1-1
CDR3 length: 9
V gene: TRBV20-1

CDR3 protein: ASSIERWDGYT
J gene: TRBJ1-2
CDR3 length: 11
V gene: TRBV19

CDR3 protein: ASSQGEGFTDTQY
J gene: TRBJ2-3
CDR3 length: 13
V gene: TRBV3-1/TRBV3-2

CDR3 protein: ASSPGTGSYYGYT
J gene: TRBJ1-2
CDR3 length: 13
V gene: TRBV4-3

CDR3 protein: ASSRRDSSSGNTIY
J gene: TRBJ1-3
CDR3 length: 14
V gene: TRBV5-4

CDR3 protein: ASSQDLGRGNTIY
J gene: TRBJ1-3
CDR3 length: 13
V gene: TRBV4-2

CDR3 protein: ASSLAGLAGEETQY
J gene: TRBJ2-5
CDR3 length: 14
V gene: TRBV7-2

CDR3 protein: ASRTSNEQF
J gene: TRBJ2-1
CDR3 length: 9
V gene: TRBV12-3/TRBV12-4

CDR3 protein: ASSLGRLGSPLH
J gene: TRBJ1-6
CDR3 length: 12
V gene: TRBV28

CDR3 protein: ASSLGGTNEKLF
J gene: TRBJ1-4
CDR3 length: 12
V gene: TRBV5-4

CDR3 protein: ASSLNDGNTEAF
J gene: TRBJ1-1
CDR3 length: 12
V gene: TRBV27

CDR3 protein: ASSDQRGTGWTGELF
J gene: TRBJ2-2
CDR3 length: 15
V gene: TRBV2

CDR3 protein: AAKPTPGKYGYT
J gene: TRBJ1-2
CDR3 length: 12
V gene: TRBV6-5

CDR3 protein: ASSLSPAGELF
J gene: TRBJ2-2
CDR3 length: 11
V gene: TRBV5-6

CDR3 protein: AISESLRGGGTEAF
J gene: TRBJ1-1
CDR3 length: 14
V gene: TRBV10-3

CDR3 protein: ASSLVGGAITDTQY
J gene: TRBJ2-3
CDR3 length: 14
V gene: TRBV7-9

CDR3 protein: AILLAGGYGYT
J gene: TRBJ1-2
CDR3 length: 11
V gene: TRBV10-1

CDR3 protein: ASSQDSGNTEAF
J gene: TRBJ1-1
CDR3 length: 12
V gene: TRBV4-1

CDR3 protein: ASSLWGQGMETQY
J gene: TRBJ2-5
CDR3 length: 13
V gene: TRBV5-1

CDR3 protein: ASSQASGSAGYT
J gene: TRBJ1-2
CDR3 length: 12
V gene: TRBV14